This TCR beta chain comes out of a study of CD8+ T cells in alopecia areata. CDR3 length: 13 residues. CDR1 MNHEY and CDR2 SMNVEV come from the germline V gene (reference sequence). Trimming removed 6 bases from V and 3 bases from J; junction bases left unmatched: 2. TCR sequencing used cDNA made by reverse transcription of extracted RNA. Sequencing was performed with immunoSEQ multiplex PCR; in TCRdb, only in-frame clones are kept and a portion is missing. The sample holds about 11,000 clones, over 60% seen once. Lesional scalp punch biopsies and peripheral blood were collected from alopecia areata patients.

Material for sequencing was skin. This chain joins TRBV27 and TRBJ2-7, with 10 bases identical to TRBD1. This clonotype originated in a human donor with alopecia areata. CDR3 sequence: CASRRTGGYEQYF. CDR3 coding DNA: TGTGCCAGCAGACGGACAGGGGGCTACGAGCAGTACTTC.